The T cell receptor beta chain described here comes from a study of blood T cell repertoires in COVID-19. Libraries were prepared by immunoSEQ multiplex PCR; TCRdb keeps only in-frame clonotypes and omits some of them. This table holds 95,000 to 150,000 clones, 85% to 90% found once. The V gene's germline CDR1 is SGHVS and CDR2 FQNEAQ. J lost 1 base, V lost 5 bases, and 5 bases had no gene match. This CDR3 is 16 amino acids long. The chain combines TRBV7-8 with TRBJ1-2; TRBD1 agrees at 12 bases. This clonotype originated in a woman in her fifties or sixties with COVID-19, enrolled during active disease. Sample: peripheral blood. The CDR3 DNA reads TGTGCCAGCAGCCCCGGGACAGGGGGCTTTAACTATGGCTACACCTTC. Its translation is CASSPGTGGFNYGYTF.